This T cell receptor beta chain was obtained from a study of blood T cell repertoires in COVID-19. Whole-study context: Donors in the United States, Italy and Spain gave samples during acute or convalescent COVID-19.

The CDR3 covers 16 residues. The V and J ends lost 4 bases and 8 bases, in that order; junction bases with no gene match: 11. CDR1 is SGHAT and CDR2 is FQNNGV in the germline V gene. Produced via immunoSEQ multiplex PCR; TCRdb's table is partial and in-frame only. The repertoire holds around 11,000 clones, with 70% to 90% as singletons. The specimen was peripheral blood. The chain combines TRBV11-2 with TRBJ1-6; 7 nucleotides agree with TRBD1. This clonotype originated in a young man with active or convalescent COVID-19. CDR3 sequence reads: CASSSPQAGGYSPLHF. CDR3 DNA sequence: TGTGCCAGCAGCTCCCCCCAGGCAGGGGGATATTCACCCCTCCACTTT.